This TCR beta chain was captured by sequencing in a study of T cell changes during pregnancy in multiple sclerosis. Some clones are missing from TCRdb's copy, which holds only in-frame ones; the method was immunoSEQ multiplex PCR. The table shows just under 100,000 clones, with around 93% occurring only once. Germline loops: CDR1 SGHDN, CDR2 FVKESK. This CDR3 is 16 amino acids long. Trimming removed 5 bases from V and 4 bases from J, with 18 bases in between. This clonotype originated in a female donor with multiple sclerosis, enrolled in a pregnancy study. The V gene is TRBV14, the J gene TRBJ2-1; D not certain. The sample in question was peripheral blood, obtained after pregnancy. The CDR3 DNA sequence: TGTGCCAGCAGCAAAGGAACGTCTATTTGGTACAATGAGCAGTTCTTC. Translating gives CASSKGTSIWYNEQFF.